The 7 T cell receptor beta chains listed next were all sequenced from one sample in a study of blood T cell repertoires in COVID-19. Sequenced by immunoSEQ multiplex PCR; TCRdb stores in-frame clones only, minus some. The table includes 100,000 to 150,000 clones, approximately 87% detected once. Material: peripheral blood. All receptors come from a woman in her fifties or sixties with acute or convalescent COVID-19.

This clone was found a few times. CDR3 DNA sequence: TGTGCCAGCAGCCTCCGGGACAGGGGGCGGTACGCTTTCTTT. Protein: CASSLRDRGRYAFF. The chain carries TRBV7-2 and TRBJ1-1; 12 bases agree with TRBD1. V lost 5 bases to trimming and J lost 11 bases; unmatched junction nucleotides: 9. CDR1 is SGHTA and CDR2 is FQGNSA in the germline V gene. The CDR3 contains 14 residues.

This sequence joins TRBV7-7 and TRBJ2-1; the match to TRBD2 covers 7 bases. The ends lost 3 bases at V and 1 base at J; junction bases unmatched: 9. The germline V gene has CDR1 SSHAT and CDR2 FNYEAQ (reference sequence). This CDR3 spans 17 amino acids. CDR3 bases: TGTGCCAGCAGCTTGCTGGCGGGAGCGGGTTCCTACAATGAGCAGTTCTTC. It translates to CASSLLAGAGSYNEQFF.

Written as DNA, the CDR3 is TGTGCCAGCCTGGGGACAAGCTATGGCTACACCTTC. It is translated as CASLGTSYGYTF. This rearrangement joins TRBV12-3 or TRBV12-4 to TRBJ1-2; possibly TRBD1 for D (6 bases). The CDR3 length is 12 residues. Trimming removed 8 bases from V and 4 bases from J, with 11 bases in between.

This clone has only one observation. This chain joins TRBV29-1 and TRBJ1-5, with D unresolved. The germline CDR1 and CDR2 sequences are SQVTM and ANQGSEA. V was pared by 6 bases and J by 4 bases, with 13 bases between. This CDR3 comprises 13 residues. The chain's CDR3 is CSVKGGGNQPQHF. CDR3 nucleotides: TGCAGCGTGAAGGGAGGCGGGAATCAGCCCCAGCATTTT.

The chain joins TRBV3-1 (or the pseudogene TRBV3-2) to TRBJ1-3, with 7 bases aligning to TRBD1. CDR3 length: 14 residues. Germline CDR1 reads LGHDT; CDR2 reads YNNKEL (reference sequence). Trimming at V came to 0 bases and at J to 7 bases, leaving 3 bases not matched to a gene. CDR3 coding DNA: TGTGCCAGCAGCCAAGATGGCAGGGGGAACACCATATATTTT. Its translation is CASSQDGRGNTIYF.

This rearrangement joins TRBV11-2 to TRBJ2-5; 9 bases line up with TRBD2. The CDR3 spans 17 residues. The ends lost 8 bases at V and 5 bases at J; junction bases unmatched: 18. Germline V CDR1 and CDR2: SGHAT, FQNNGV. The CDR3 protein is CASRNWGRGGVQETQYF. CDR3 bases: TGTGCCAGCCGCAACTGGGGGCGGGGGGGCGTTCAGGAGACCCAGTACTTC.

This clone was recorded only once. This sequence joins TRBV12-3 or TRBV12-4 and TRBJ1-6; 7 nucleotides match TRBD1. V was pared by 6 bases and J by 11 bases, with 4 bases of the junction left unmatched. There are 12 residues in the CDR3. CDR3 sequence reads: CASSNRGPPLHF. In DNA form, the CDR3 reads TGTGCCAGCAGCAACAGGGGACCACCCCTCCACTTT.